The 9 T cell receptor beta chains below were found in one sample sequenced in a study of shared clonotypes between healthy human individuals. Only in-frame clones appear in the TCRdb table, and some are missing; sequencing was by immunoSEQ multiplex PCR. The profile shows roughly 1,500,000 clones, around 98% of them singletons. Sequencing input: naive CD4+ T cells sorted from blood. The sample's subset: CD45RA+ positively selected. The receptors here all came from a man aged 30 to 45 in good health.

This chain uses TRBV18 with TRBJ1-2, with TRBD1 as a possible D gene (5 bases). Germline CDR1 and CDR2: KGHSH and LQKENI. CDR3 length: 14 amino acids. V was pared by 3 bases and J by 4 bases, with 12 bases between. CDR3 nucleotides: TGTGCCAGCTCACCGTCGGGGGGAACCTATGGCTACACCTTC. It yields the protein CASSPSGGTYGYTF.

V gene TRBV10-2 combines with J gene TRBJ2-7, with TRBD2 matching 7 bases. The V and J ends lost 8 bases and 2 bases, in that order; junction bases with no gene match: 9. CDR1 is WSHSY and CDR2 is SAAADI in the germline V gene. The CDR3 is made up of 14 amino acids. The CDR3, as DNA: TGCGCCAGCCGGGGGGACCCCCTTACCTACGAGCAGTACTTC. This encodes CASRGDPLTYEQYF.

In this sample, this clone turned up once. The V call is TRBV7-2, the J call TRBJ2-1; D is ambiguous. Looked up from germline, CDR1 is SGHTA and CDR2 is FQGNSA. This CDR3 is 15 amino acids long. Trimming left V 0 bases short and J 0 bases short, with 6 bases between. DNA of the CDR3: TGTGCCAGCAGCTTAGCAGCGCCCTCCTACAATGAGCAGTTCTTC. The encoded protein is CASSLAAPSYNEQFF.

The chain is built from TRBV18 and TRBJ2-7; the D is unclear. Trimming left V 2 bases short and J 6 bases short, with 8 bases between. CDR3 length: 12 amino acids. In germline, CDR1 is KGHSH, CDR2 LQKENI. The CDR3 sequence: CASSPGFFEQYF. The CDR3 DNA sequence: TGTGCCAGCTCACCAGGCTTTTTCGAGCAGTACTTC.

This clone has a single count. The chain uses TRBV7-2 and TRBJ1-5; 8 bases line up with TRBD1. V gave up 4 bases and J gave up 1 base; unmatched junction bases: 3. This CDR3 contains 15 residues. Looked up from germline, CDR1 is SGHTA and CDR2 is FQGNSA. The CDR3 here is CASSSGGWSNQPQHF. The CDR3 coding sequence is TGTGCCAGCAGCTCAGGGGGCTGGAGCAATCAGCCCCAGCATTTT.

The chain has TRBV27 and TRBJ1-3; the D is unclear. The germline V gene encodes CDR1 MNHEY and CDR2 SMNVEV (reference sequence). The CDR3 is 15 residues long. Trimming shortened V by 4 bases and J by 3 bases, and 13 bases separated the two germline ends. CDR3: CASSYSSSGGNTIYF. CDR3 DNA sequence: TGTGCCAGCAGTTATAGCAGCTCGGGTGGAAACACCATATATTTT.

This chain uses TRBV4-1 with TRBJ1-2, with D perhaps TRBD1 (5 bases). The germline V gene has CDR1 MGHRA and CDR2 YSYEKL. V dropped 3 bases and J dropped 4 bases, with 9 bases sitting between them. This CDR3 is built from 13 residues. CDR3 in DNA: TGCGCCAGCAGCCACATCGACAGCTATGGCTACACCTTC. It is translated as CASSHIDSYGYTF.

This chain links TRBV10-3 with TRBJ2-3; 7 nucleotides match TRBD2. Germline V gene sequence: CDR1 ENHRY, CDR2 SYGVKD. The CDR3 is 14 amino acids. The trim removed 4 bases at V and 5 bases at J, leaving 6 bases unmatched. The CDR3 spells CAISAREWEDTQYF. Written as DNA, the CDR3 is TGTGCCATCAGTGCGCGGGAGTGGGAAGATACGCAGTATTTT.

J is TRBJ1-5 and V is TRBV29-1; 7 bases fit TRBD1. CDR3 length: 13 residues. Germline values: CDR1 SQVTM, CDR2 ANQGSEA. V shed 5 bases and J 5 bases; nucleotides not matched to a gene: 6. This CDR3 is CSVTGARDQPQHF. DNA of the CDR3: TGCAGCGTTACAGGGGCGAGGGATCAGCCCCAGCATTTT.